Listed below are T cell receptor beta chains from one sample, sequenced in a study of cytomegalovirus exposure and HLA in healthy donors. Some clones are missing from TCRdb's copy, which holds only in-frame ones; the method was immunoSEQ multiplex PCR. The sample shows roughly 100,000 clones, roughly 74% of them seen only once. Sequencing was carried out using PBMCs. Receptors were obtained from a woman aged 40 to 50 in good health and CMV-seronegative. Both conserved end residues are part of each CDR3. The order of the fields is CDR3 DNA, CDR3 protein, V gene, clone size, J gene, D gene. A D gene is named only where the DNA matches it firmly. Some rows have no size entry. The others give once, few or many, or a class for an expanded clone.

CDR3nt: TGTGCCAGCAACCCTCCGGGGAGCTCCTACGAGCAGTACTTC
CDR3aa: CASNPPGSSYEQYF
v_gene: TRBV6-1
abundance: -
j_gene: TRBJ2-7
d_gene: -

CDR3nt: TGTGCCAGCAGCTTAAGGGGTGGGGACTATCACACCGGGGAGCTGTTTTTT
CDR3aa: CASSLRGGDYHTGELFF
v_gene: TRBV7-3
abundance: -
j_gene: TRBJ2-2
d_gene: TRBD2

CDR3nt: TGTGCCAGCAGTTATCCCACAGGGGGCCGGGAGACCCAGTACTTC
CDR3aa: CASSYPTGGRETQYF
v_gene: TRBV6-5
abundance: -
j_gene: TRBJ2-5
d_gene: TRBD1

CDR3nt: TGTGCCAGCAGCCCACACAGGGGGCGAGGAGATACGCAGTATTTT
CDR3aa: CASSPHRGRGDTQYF
v_gene: TRBV7-3
abundance: -
j_gene: TRBJ2-3
d_gene: TRBD1

CDR3nt: TGTGCCAGCAGCCAAGTGGCGGGAGGCACAGATACGCAGTATTTT
CDR3aa: CASSQVAGGTDTQYF
v_gene: TRBV4-2
abundance: -
j_gene: TRBJ2-3
d_gene: TRBD2

CDR3nt: TGTGCCAGCAGTCCAACAGAAAGCAATCAGCCCCAGCATTTT
CDR3aa: CASSPTESNQPQHF
v_gene: TRBV7-9
abundance: -
j_gene: TRBJ1-5
d_gene: -

CDR3nt: TGTGCCAGCAGCTTGCTAGCGACCTTCGCGAACACCGGGGAGCTGTTTTTT
CDR3aa: CASSLLATFANTGELFF
v_gene: TRBV7-9
abundance: -
j_gene: TRBJ2-2
d_gene: -

CDR3nt: TGCGCCAGCAACCCGGGACAGGGGTTAAATGAGCAGTTCTTC
CDR3aa: CASNPGQGLNEQFF
v_gene: TRBV10-2
abundance: -
j_gene: TRBJ2-1
d_gene: TRBD1

CDR3nt: TGTGCCAGCGGGGCTGCGGATACGCAGTATTTT
CDR3aa: CASGAADTQYF
v_gene: TRBV6-5
abundance: -
j_gene: TRBJ2-3
d_gene: -

CDR3nt: TGTGCCAGTAGGAGTAGCGGCACCTACGAGCAGTACTTC
CDR3aa: CASRSSGTYEQYF
v_gene: TRBV19
abundance: -
j_gene: TRBJ2-7
d_gene: -

CDR3nt: TGTGCCAGCAGTAAGCTAGCGGGGGTACCACAAGAGACCCAGTACTTC
CDR3aa: CASSKLAGVPQETQYF
v_gene: TRBV2
abundance: few
j_gene: TRBJ2-5
d_gene: TRBD2

CDR3nt: TGTTCCAGCAGCTCACTAAGACAGGGGTCCGCCTACGAGCAGTACTTC
CDR3aa: CSSSSLRQGSAYEQYF
v_gene: TRBV7-9
abundance: -
j_gene: TRBJ2-7
d_gene: TRBD1

CDR3nt: TGTGCCAGCAGCCGACCTTTTCCGGGACAGGGGACCCAGCCCCAGCATTTT
CDR3aa: CASSRPFPGQGTQPQHF
v_gene: TRBV11-3
abundance: -
j_gene: TRBJ1-5
d_gene: TRBD1

CDR3nt: TGTGCCAGCAGTGAAACAGGAATGAACACTGAAGCTTTCTTT
CDR3aa: CASSETGMNTEAFF
v_gene: TRBV6-4
abundance: once
j_gene: TRBJ1-1
d_gene: -

CDR3nt: TGTGCCAGCAGCTTACTGGAGGTTACCGTCCAGTATTTT
CDR3aa: CASSLLEVTVQYF
v_gene: TRBV11-2
abundance: few
j_gene: TRBJ2-3
d_gene: -

CDR3nt: TGTGCCAGCAGCTCAGGACAGGTCTATGGCTACACCTTC
CDR3aa: CASSSGQVYGYTF
v_gene: TRBV7-9
abundance: -
j_gene: TRBJ1-2
d_gene: TRBD1

CDR3nt: TGTGCCAGCAGTGATGGACACGACGCCTCCTACGAGCAGTACTTC
CDR3aa: CASSDGHDASYEQYF
v_gene: TRBV2
abundance: few
j_gene: TRBJ2-7
d_gene: -

CDR3nt: TGCGCCAGCAGCTCTTACGCCCAACTAGATCCGGATAGCAATGAGCAGTTCTTC
CDR3aa: CASSSYAQLDPDSNEQFF
v_gene: TRBV5-1
abundance: few
j_gene: TRBJ2-1
d_gene: -

CDR3nt: TGTGCCAGTAGAACCGGGACTGACTCGTTCTTC
CDR3aa: CASRTGTDSFF
v_gene: TRBV19
abundance: once
j_gene: TRBJ2-1
d_gene: -

CDR3nt: TGTGCCAGCAGTACAGGGGGCGCTTACTATGGCTACACCTTC
CDR3aa: CASSTGGAYYGYTF
v_gene: TRBV28
abundance: -
j_gene: TRBJ1-2
d_gene: TRBD1

CDR3nt: TGCGCCAGCAGCTCTTCCGGGACAGGGGGCTACGAGCAGTACTTC
CDR3aa: CASSSSGTGGYEQYF
v_gene: TRBV5-1
abundance: -
j_gene: TRBJ2-7
d_gene: TRBD1

CDR3nt: TGTGCCAGCAGCTTAGGACTAGCGGGGGTAAGCTCCTACAATGAGCAGTTCTTC
CDR3aa: CASSLGLAGVSSYNEQFF
v_gene: TRBV7-2
abundance: -
j_gene: TRBJ2-1
d_gene: TRBD2

CDR3nt: TGTGCCAGCAGCCCAGCTTGGACGGGATTCTCTGGAAACACCATATATTTT
CDR3aa: CASSPAWTGFSGNTIYF
v_gene: TRBV7-6
abundance: few
j_gene: TRBJ1-3
d_gene: -

CDR3nt: TGTGCCAGTTCGGACAGGGCGGGGAACTATGGCTACACCTTC
CDR3aa: CASSDRAGNYGYTF
v_gene: TRBV19
abundance: few
j_gene: TRBJ1-2
d_gene: TRBD1

CDR3nt: TGTGCCAGCAGCGTAGGAGGTAGCCCTTTACAAGAGACCCAGTACTTC
CDR3aa: CASSVGGSPLQETQYF
v_gene: TRBV9
abundance: -
j_gene: TRBJ2-5
d_gene: -

CDR3nt: TGTGCCAGCAGTTATGGGGCCACTGAAGCTTTCTTT
CDR3aa: CASSYGATEAFF
v_gene: TRBV6-5
abundance: -
j_gene: TRBJ1-1
d_gene: -

CDR3nt: TGTGCCAGCAGCTCGCGGACCCAAGGGGATGGGCAGTACTTC
CDR3aa: CASSSRTQGDGQYF
v_gene: TRBV11-2
abundance: -
j_gene: TRBJ2-7
d_gene: -

CDR3nt: TGTGCCAGTAGTATTGACGCGACAGGGGGTAGCCAGCCCCAGCATTTT
CDR3aa: CASSIDATGGSQPQHF
v_gene: TRBV19
abundance: -
j_gene: TRBJ1-5
d_gene: TRBD1

CDR3nt: TGTGCCAGCAGCTTCGGACAGTTCAATCAGCCCCAGCATTTT
CDR3aa: CASSFGQFNQPQHF
v_gene: TRBV5-6
abundance: -
j_gene: TRBJ1-5
d_gene: -

CDR3nt: TGTGCCAGTAGTGCCCGGGCTGGGAGCAACACCATATATTTT
CDR3aa: CASSARAGSNTIYF
v_gene: TRBV19
abundance: -
j_gene: TRBJ1-3
d_gene: -

CDR3nt: TGTGCCAGCAGTTTACTAGCGGGAGGCGGAGATACGCAGTATTTT
CDR3aa: CASSLLAGGGDTQYF
v_gene: TRBV28
abundance: -
j_gene: TRBJ2-3
d_gene: TRBD2

CDR3nt: TGTGCCAGCAGGGGACTTACTTACAATGAGCAGTTCTTC
CDR3aa: CASRGLTYNEQFF
v_gene: TRBV2
abundance: -
j_gene: TRBJ2-1
d_gene: -

CDR3nt: TGTGCCAGCAGTTTAAGAGGGGGCTATAGCAATCAGCCCCAGCATTTT
CDR3aa: CASSLRGGYSNQPQHF
v_gene: TRBV27
abundance: -
j_gene: TRBJ1-5
d_gene: TRBD1

CDR3nt: TGTGCCTGGAGTTTTGGACAGGGGAACCAAGAGACCCAGTACTTC
CDR3aa: CAWSFGQGNQETQYF
v_gene: TRBV30
abundance: -
j_gene: TRBJ2-5
d_gene: TRBD1

CDR3nt: TGTGCCAGCAGCTTAGAGGCAGGGTTTAGAACCTACGAGCAGTACTTC
CDR3aa: CASSLEAGFRTYEQYF
v_gene: TRBV7-8
abundance: -
j_gene: TRBJ2-7
d_gene: -

CDR3nt: TGTGCCAGCAGCTTAAGTGGCTCCGGGGAGCTGTTTTTT
CDR3aa: CASSLSGSGELFF
v_gene: TRBV11-2
abundance: -
j_gene: TRBJ2-2
d_gene: -

CDR3nt: TGTGCCAGCAGCCAAGAAGAGGGACAGGGTTCCTACGAGCAGTACTTC
CDR3aa: CASSQEEGQGSYEQYF
v_gene: TRBV4-2
abundance: few
j_gene: TRBJ2-7
d_gene: TRBD1

CDR3nt: TGTGCCAGCAGTGTGGCCAGGGGAGCTCAAGAGACCCAGTACTTC
CDR3aa: CASSVARGAQETQYF
v_gene: TRBV6-1
abundance: -
j_gene: TRBJ2-5
d_gene: -

CDR3nt: TGTGCCAGCAGCGATAATAAAGCGGGAGGGCCCTACAATGAGCAGTTCTTC
CDR3aa: CASSDNKAGGPYNEQFF
v_gene: TRBV5-4
abundance: -
j_gene: TRBJ2-1
d_gene: TRBD2

CDR3nt: TGTGCCAGCAGCGGGGGGACAGAAGAGACCCAGTACTTC
CDR3aa: CASSGGTEETQYF
v_gene: TRBV9
abundance: -
j_gene: TRBJ2-5
d_gene: TRBD1

CDR3nt: TGTGCCAGCAGTTTAGTCGGCAGGGGCTATGGCTACACCTTC
CDR3aa: CASSLVGRGYGYTF
v_gene: TRBV27
abundance: -
j_gene: TRBJ1-2
d_gene: -

CDR3nt: TGTGCCAGCAGCGCGCCGGGACAGGGGGCGGCAGATACGCAGTATTTT
CDR3aa: CASSAPGQGAADTQYF
v_gene: TRBV9
abundance: -
j_gene: TRBJ2-3
d_gene: TRBD1

CDR3nt: TGTGCCAGTAGTCTGACAGGGGGTCGGTACGAGCAGTACTTC
CDR3aa: CASSLTGGRYEQYF
v_gene: TRBV19
abundance: once
j_gene: TRBJ2-7
d_gene: TRBD1

CDR3nt: TGCGCCAGCAGCTTTGGAGGAGTTAATGAAAAACTGTTTTTT
CDR3aa: CASSFGGVNEKLFF
v_gene: TRBV5-1
abundance: few
j_gene: TRBJ1-4
d_gene: -

CDR3nt: TGTGCCAGCAGATTAACGGGGGGGGGCACAGATACGCAGTATTTT
CDR3aa: CASRLTGGGTDTQYF
v_gene: TRBV7-3
abundance: -
j_gene: TRBJ2-3
d_gene: TRBD2

CDR3nt: TGTGCCAGCAGCGTCGGGGATGGCAATGAGCAGTTCTTC
CDR3aa: CASSVGDGNEQFF
v_gene: TRBV9
abundance: -
j_gene: TRBJ2-1
d_gene: -

CDR3nt: TGCGCCAGCAGTCCACTCCAAATTAGCACAGATACGCAGTATTTT
CDR3aa: CASSPLQISTDTQYF
v_gene: TRBV10-2
abundance: -
j_gene: TRBJ2-3
d_gene: -

CDR3nt: TGTGCCAGTAGTATAGCCGCTCACGGGAACTCTGGAAACACCATATATTTT
CDR3aa: CASSIAAHGNSGNTIYF
v_gene: TRBV19
abundance: -
j_gene: TRBJ1-3
d_gene: -

CDR3nt: TGTGCCAGTAGTGCTGGGACAGGGACAGTTGAGGGCTACACCTTC
CDR3aa: CASSAGTGTVEGYTF
v_gene: TRBV19
abundance: -
j_gene: TRBJ1-2
d_gene: TRBD1

CDR3nt: TGTGCCAGCAGTTACTCGCCGCAGGGGGGCACTGAAGCTTTCTTT
CDR3aa: CASSYSPQGGTEAFF
v_gene: TRBV6-5
abundance: -
j_gene: TRBJ1-1
d_gene: TRBD1

CDR3nt: TGCAGCGTTGCCATAACACAGGTATTAGGTGGCTACACCTTC
CDR3aa: CSVAITQVLGGYTF
v_gene: TRBV29-1
abundance: few
j_gene: TRBJ1-2
d_gene: -

CDR3nt: TGTGCCACCTATCAAGGGGGAACTAATGAAAAACTGTTTTTT
CDR3aa: CATYQGGTNEKLFF
v_gene: TRBV6-5
abundance: -
j_gene: TRBJ1-4
d_gene: -

CDR3nt: TGCGCCAGCAGCCAAGATACAGTTTCGAACACTGAAGCTTTCTTT
CDR3aa: CASSQDTVSNTEAFF
v_gene: TRBV4-1
abundance: -
j_gene: TRBJ1-1
d_gene: -

CDR3nt: TGTGCCAGCAGCTGGGAGGAGAACACTGAAGCTTTCTTT
CDR3aa: CASSWEENTEAFF
v_gene: TRBV5-6
abundance: -
j_gene: TRBJ1-1
d_gene: -